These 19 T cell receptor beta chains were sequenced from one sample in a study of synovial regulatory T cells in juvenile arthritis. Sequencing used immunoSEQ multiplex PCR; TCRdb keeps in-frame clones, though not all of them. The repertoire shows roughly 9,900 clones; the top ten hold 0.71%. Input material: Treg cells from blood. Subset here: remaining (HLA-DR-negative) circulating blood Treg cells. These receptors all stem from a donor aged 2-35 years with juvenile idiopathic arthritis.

The CDR3 sequence: CASNPTELANEKLFF. The V and J genes are TRBV4-1 and TRBJ1-4. Germline CDR1 MGHRA, CDR2 YSYEKL. The CDR3 length is 15 residues. Only the protein is available.

This chain's CDR3 is CASSRQGHSSYEQYF. The chain is built from TRBV7-9 and TRBJ2-7; TCRdb's D call of TRBD1 is untestable without DNA. Germline CDR1 reads SEHNR; CDR2 reads FQNEAQ (reference sequence). The CDR3 length is 15 residues. This entry has no DNA.

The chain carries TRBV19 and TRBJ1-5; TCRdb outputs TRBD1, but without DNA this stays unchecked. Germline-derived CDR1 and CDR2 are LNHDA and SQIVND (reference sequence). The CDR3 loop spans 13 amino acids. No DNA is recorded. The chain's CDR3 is CASRGQGAGPQHF. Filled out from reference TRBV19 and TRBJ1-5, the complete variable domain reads DGGITQSPKYLFRKEGQNVTLSCEQNLNHDAMYWYRQDPGQGLRLIYYSQIVNDFQKGDIAEGYSVSREKKESFPLTVTSAQKNPTAFYLCASRGQGAGPQHFGDGTRLSIL.

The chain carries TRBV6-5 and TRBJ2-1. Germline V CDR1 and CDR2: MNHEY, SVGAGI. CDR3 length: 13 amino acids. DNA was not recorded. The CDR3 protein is CASSYWGSDEQFF.

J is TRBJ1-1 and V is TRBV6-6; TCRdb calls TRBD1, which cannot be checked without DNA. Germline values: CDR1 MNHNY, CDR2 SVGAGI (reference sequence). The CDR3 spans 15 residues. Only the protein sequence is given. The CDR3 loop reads CASSRAGQKNTEAFF.

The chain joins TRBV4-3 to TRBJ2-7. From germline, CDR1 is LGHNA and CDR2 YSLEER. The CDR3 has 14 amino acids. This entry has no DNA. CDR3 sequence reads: CASSQDHAEGEQYF.

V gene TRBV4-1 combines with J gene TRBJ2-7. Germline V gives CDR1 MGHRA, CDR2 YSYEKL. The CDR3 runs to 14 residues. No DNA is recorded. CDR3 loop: CASSQGPPTHEQYF.

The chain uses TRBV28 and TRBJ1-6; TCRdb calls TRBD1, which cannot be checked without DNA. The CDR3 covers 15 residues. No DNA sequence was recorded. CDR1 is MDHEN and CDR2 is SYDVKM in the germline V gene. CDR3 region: CASSHHQVTNSPLHF. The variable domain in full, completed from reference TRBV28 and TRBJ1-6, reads DVKVTQSSRYLVKRTGEKVFLECVQDMDHENMFWYRQDPGLGLRLIYFSYDVKMKEKGDIPEGYSVSREKKERFSLILESASTNQTSMYLCASSHHQVTNSPLHFGNGTRLTVT.

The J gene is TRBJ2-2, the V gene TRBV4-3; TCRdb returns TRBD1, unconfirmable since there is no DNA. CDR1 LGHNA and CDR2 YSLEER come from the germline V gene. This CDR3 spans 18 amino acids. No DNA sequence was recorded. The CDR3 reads CASSQEGGQTGNTGELFF.

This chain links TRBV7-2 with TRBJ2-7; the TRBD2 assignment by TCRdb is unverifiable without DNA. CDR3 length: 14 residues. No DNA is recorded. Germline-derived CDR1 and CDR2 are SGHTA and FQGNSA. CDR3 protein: CASSLAAGGREQYF.

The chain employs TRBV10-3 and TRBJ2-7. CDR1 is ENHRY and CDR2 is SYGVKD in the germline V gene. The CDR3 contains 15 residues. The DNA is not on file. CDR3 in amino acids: CAISESQGNSYEQYF.

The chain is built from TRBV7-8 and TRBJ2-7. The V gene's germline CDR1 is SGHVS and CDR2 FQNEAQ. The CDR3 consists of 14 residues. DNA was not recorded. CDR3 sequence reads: CASSLGTLPGEQYF.

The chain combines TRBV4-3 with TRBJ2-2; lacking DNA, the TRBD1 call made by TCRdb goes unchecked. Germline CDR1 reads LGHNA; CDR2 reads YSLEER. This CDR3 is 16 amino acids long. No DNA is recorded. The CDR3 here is CASSQIVQSVTGELFF.

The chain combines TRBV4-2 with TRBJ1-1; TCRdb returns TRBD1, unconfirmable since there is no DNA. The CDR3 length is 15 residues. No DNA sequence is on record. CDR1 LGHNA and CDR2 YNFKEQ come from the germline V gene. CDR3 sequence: CASSQETGGPVEAFF.

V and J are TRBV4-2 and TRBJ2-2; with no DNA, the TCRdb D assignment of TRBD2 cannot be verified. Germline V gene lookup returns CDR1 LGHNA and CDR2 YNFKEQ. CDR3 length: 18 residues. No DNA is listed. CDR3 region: CASSRRTSGGAGTGELFF.

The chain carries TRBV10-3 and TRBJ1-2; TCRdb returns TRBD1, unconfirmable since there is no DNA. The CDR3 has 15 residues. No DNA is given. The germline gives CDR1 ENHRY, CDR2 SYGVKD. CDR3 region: CAIRAHRGLPYGYTF.

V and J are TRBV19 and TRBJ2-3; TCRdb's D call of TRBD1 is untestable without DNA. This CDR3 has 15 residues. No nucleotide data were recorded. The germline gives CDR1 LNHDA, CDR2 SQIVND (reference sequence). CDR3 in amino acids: CASSIDRGATDTQYF.

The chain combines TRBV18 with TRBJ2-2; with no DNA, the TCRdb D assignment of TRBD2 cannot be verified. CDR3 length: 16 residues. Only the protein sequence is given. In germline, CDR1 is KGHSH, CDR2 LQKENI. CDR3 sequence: CASSLAGGANTGELFF.

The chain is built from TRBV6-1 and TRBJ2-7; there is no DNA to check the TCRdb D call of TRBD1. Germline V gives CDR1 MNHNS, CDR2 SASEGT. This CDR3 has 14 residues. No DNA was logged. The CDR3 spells CASSVRDRPYEQYF.